This passage covers 31 T cell receptor beta chains from one sample sequenced in a study of a mutant IDH1 vaccine in newly diagnosed glioma. Their recognized antigens are unknown. Sequenced by immunoSEQ multiplex PCR; TCRdb stores in-frame clones only, minus some. The sample yields under 40,000 clones, more than 70% seen once. Sample time point: week 47, end of study. A 20-mer mutant IDH1 peptide at 300 ug was injected subcutaneously with topical imiquimod. Sequenced material: PBMCs, taken from a glioma patient whose treatment included an IDH1 peptide vaccine. Every receptor here comes from a man between 40 and 49 years old with glioma.

CDR3 protein: CASSVGTSGGTGELFF. The CDR3 bases are TGTGCCAGCAGCGTAGGCACTAGCGGAGGCACCGGGGAGCTGTTTTTT. The V and J genes are TRBV9 and TRBJ2-2, with TRBD2 matching over 8 bases. The germline V gene encodes CDR1 SGDLS and CDR2 YYNGEE. CDR3 length: 16 amino acids. Trimming cost V 0 bases and J 4 bases; bases outside gene matches: 5.

V and J are TRBV27 and TRBJ1-6; 7 bases line up with TRBD1. Germline lookup yields CDR1 MNHEY and CDR2 SMNVEV (reference sequence). The CDR3 contains 21 residues. J lost 1 base, V lost 2 bases, and 17 bases had no gene match. The DNA for the CDR3 is TGTGCCAGCAGTTTAACCGGGACAGAATACGCCCCGGCGTCCTATAATTCACCCCTCCACTTT. This encodes CASSLTGTEYAPASYNSPLHF.

The chain is built from TRBV28 and TRBJ2-5; 11 bases match TRBD2. The CDR3 spans 15 residues. With 5 bases clipped from V and 5 bases from J, the junction kept 7 bases outside the gene matches. Looked up from germline, CDR1 is MDHEN and CDR2 is SYDVKM. CDR3 region: CASSLHSGGAETQYF. The CDR3 nucleotides are TGTGCCAGCAGTCTACATAGCGGGGGGGCTGAGACCCAGTACTTC.

V is TRBV5-1 and J is TRBJ1-6; unclear D gene. The CDR3 consists of 14 residues. V was trimmed by 3 bases and J by 5 bases, leaving 9 bases between them. The germline gives CDR1 SGHRS, CDR2 YFSETQ. The CDR3 sequence is CASSSWENNSPLHF. The CDR3 coding sequence is TGCGCCAGCAGCTCATGGGAGAATAATTCACCCCTCCACTTT.

The CDR3 DNA follows: TGTGCCAGCAGCTTAGTGGTCGAAAAACTGTTTTTT. Amino acid sequence: CASSLVVEKLFF. The chain is built from TRBV7-9 and TRBJ1-4; D is unclear. Trimming stripped 1 base from V and 8 bases from J, with 5 bases between. Germline loops: CDR1 SEHNR, CDR2 FQNEAQ (reference sequence). This CDR3 region has 12 residues.

This clone was observed once. The V and J genes are TRBV6-5 and TRBJ1-5; TRBD1 is a possible D gene (5 bases). CDR3 length: 15 amino acids. The germline CDR1 and CDR2 sequences are MNHEY and SVGAGI. The V and J ends lost 0 bases and 1 base respectively, with 7 bases between them. CDR3 protein: CASSYSWDSNQPQHF. The DNA for the CDR3 is TGTGCCAGCAGTTACTCGTGGGACAGCAATCAGCCCCAGCATTTT.

The chain joins TRBV28 to TRBJ1-3; maybe TRBD1 (5 bases). CDR3 size: 16 residues. Per germline, CDR1 MDHEN and CDR2 SYDVKM. V was shortened by 7 bases and J by 3 bases, with 19 bases between the two germline ends. The CDR3 region is CASTSPGGGFGNTIYF. For the CDR3, the DNA is TGTGCCAGCACCTCCCCGGGGGGGGGTTTTGGAAACACCATATATTTT.

The chain couples TRBV6-1 to TRBJ2-4; 12 nucleotides align to TRBD1. Germline CDR1 and CDR2: MNHNS and SASEGT. The CDR3 runs to 15 residues. V gave up 7 bases and J gave up 5 bases; unmatched junction bases: 6. The CDR3 loop is CASNLGQGAQNIQYF. The CDR3 nucleotides are TGTGCCAGCAACCTGGGACAGGGGGCTCAAAACATTCAGTACTTC.

This rearrangement joins TRBV28 to TRBJ1-2; D not resolved. Trimming cost V 6 bases and J 6 bases, with 11 bases left between them. The germline V gene has CDR1 MDHEN and CDR2 SYDVKM. CDR3 length: 12 residues. The CDR3 DNA follows: TGTGCCAGCAGGATATCTATGGATGGCTACACCTTC. Protein product: CASRISMDGYTF.

In its sample, this clone was seen once. CDR3 amino acids: CASSQNRLAGVEGIEQFF. Here the CDR3 DNA reads TGTGCCAGCAGCCAGAACAGACTAGCGGGAGTCGAGGGTATAGAGCAGTTCTTC. The genes are TRBV7-8 and TRBJ2-1, with TRBD2 matching over 12 bases. The CDR3 has 18 amino acids. From germline, CDR1 is SGHVS and CDR2 FQNEAQ. V was pared by 5 bases and J by 10 bases, with 18 bases of the junction left unmatched.

This clone came up a few times. The rearrangement joins TRBV9 to TRBJ2-2, with unresolved D. Germline CDR1 reads SGDLS; CDR2 reads YYNGEE. The CDR3 consists of 12 residues. The V end lost 4 bases, the J end lost 2 bases, and 3 bases lay between the germline ends. For the CDR3, the DNA is TGTGCCAGCAGCCATAACACCGGGGAGCTGTTTTTT. Its protein is CASSHNTGELFF.

This clone was seen just once. The chain has TRBV28 and TRBJ2-7; TRBD1 or TRBD2 may be the D gene (5 bases each). The CDR3 sequence is 14 residues long. Per the germline V gene, CDR1 is MDHEN and CDR2 is SYDVKM. With 5 bases removed from V and 5 bases from J, the gap between germline ends came to 16 bases. The DNA for the CDR3 is TGTGCCAGCAGTGGGACGGACCGTTGGGACGAGCAGTACTTC. Protein product: CASSGTDRWDEQYF.

This clone showed up just once. This rearrangement joins TRBV12-5 to TRBJ2-5; possibly TRBD2 for D (6 bases). The V end was cut by 2 bases, the J end by 4 bases, with 14 bases between. CDR3 length: 15 residues. Germline V CDR1 and CDR2: LGHNT, FRNRAP. The CDR3 region has the DNA TGTGCTAGTGGTTTGACTGGGACTCCACCAGAGACCCAGTACTTC. As protein: CASGLTGTPPETQYF.

The V call is TRBV7-9, the J call TRBJ2-7; D is perhaps TRBD1 (6 bases). Trimming removed 4 bases at V and 2 bases at J, with 12 bases between. The germline gives CDR1 SEHNR, CDR2 FQNEAQ (reference sequence). CDR3 length: 14 amino acids. The CDR3 reads CASSSPGQPYEQYV. The CDR3 nucleotides read TGTGCCAGCAGCTCACCGGGACAACCCTACGAGCAGTACGTC.

This clone was detected a few times. The chain links TRBV15 to TRBJ2-2; no reliable D call. The CDR3 loop spans 16 amino acids. Trimming cost V 1 base and J 0 bases, with 9 bases left between them. CDR1 and CDR2 from the germline V gene are LNHNV and YYDKDF (reference sequence). CDR3 coding DNA: TGTGCCACCAGCAGAGCAATAGGGTCGAACACCGGGGAGCTGTTTTTT. Translating gives CATSRAIGSNTGELFF.

The chain joins TRBV28 to TRBJ1-4; a possible D gene is TRBD1 (5 bases). The CDR3 length is 11 residues. Trimming shortened V by 10 bases and J by 9 bases, and 12 bases separated the two germline ends. Germline-derived CDR1 and CDR2 are MDHEN and SYDVKM. CDR3 in amino acids: CATTQGQKLFF. CDR3 in DNA: TGTGCCACCACCCAGGGACAAAAACTGTTTTTT.

This clone appeared once. The chain has TRBV28 and TRBJ2-5; TRBD1 aligns across 11 bases. The CDR3 sequence is 14 residues long. CDR1 and CDR2 (germline): MDHEN, SYDVKM. Losses at the gene ends were 11 bases for V and 2 bases for J; bases not matched to a gene: 7. The CDR3, as DNA: TGTGCCGTCATAGGGGACAGGGGGCAAGAGACCCAGTACTTC. Translated: CAVIGDRGQETQYF.

The chain uses TRBV14 and TRBJ2-3, with D tentatively TRBD1 (5 bases). CDR1 is SGHDN, CDR2 FVKESK, per germline. The length of the CDR3 is 15 residues. V was pared by 5 bases and J by 2 bases, with 14 bases between. CDR3 sequence: CASSYRHGDTDTQYF. CDR3 coding DNA: TGTGCCAGCAGCTACAGGCATGGGGACACAGATACGCAGTATTTT. Complete variable domain (other parts from reference TRBV14 and TRBJ2-3): EAGVTQFPSHSVIEKGQTVTLRCDPISGHDNLYWYRRVMGKEIKFLLHFVKESKQDESGMPNNRFLAERTGGTYSTLKVQPAELEDSGVYFCASSYRHGDTDTQYFGPGTRLTVL.

V is TRBV18 and J is TRBJ2-7; 10 bases agree with TRBD2. The CDR3 consists of 16 residues. Germline values: CDR1 KGHSH, CDR2 LQKENI. With 1 base clipped from V and 5 bases from J, the junction kept 8 bases outside the gene matches. This CDR3 is CASSPQASGGHNEQYF. In nucleotides, the CDR3 is TGTGCCAGCTCACCACAGGCTAGCGGGGGCCACAACGAGCAGTACTTC. Drawing the rest from reference TRBV18 and TRBJ2-7, the complete variable domain is NAGVMQNPRHLVRRRGQEARLRCSPMKGHSHVYWYRQLPEEGLKFMVYLQKENIIDESGMPKERFSAEFPKEGPSILRIQQVVRGDSAAYFCASSPQASGGHNEQYFGPGTRLTVT.

The chain carries TRBV5-6 and TRBJ1-6; possible D gene TRBD1, 6 bases. The germline CDR1 and CDR2 sequences are SGHDT and YYEEEE. The CDR3 contains 13 residues. V lost 7 bases, J lost 8 bases, and 13 bases lay in between. The CDR3 region has the DNA TGTGCCAGCGCCCTGACAGGTTATTCACCCCTCCACTTT. It yields the protein CASALTGYSPLHF.

This clone ranks as medium-sized. The chain joins TRBV30 to TRBJ1-1; TRBD1 aligns across 7 bases. The CDR3 covers 13 residues. Germline assignment: CDR1 GTSNPN and CDR2 SVGIG (reference sequence). V was clipped by 7 bases and J by 11 bases; unmatched bases: 16. Written as DNA, the CDR3 is TGTGCCTTTAAGACAGGGAGAGTTACCTGGGCTTTCTTT. Translating it yields CAFKTGRVTWAFF.

The table lists this clone with a count of one. The V gene is TRBV10-3, the J gene TRBJ1-5; 11 bases line up with TRBD1. J lost 3 bases, V lost 4 bases, and 8 bases had no gene match. This CDR3 comprises 17 residues. Per germline, CDR1 ENHRY and CDR2 SYGVKD. CDR3 coding DNA: TGTGCCATCAGTGGGGGTTTGGGACAGGGGGACAATCAGCCCCAGCATTTT. Encoded protein: CAISGGLGQGDNQPQHF.

V usage is TRBV6-1 and J usage is TRBJ2-1; TRBD1 matches at 10 bases. Germline CDR1 is MNHNS and CDR2 is SASEGT. This CDR3 comprises 13 residues. Losses at the gene ends were 8 bases for V and 2 bases for J; bases not matched to a gene: 0. As DNA, the CDR3 is TGTGCCAGCGGACAGGGGGCCTACAATGAGCAGTTCTTC. Translating it yields CASGQGAYNEQFF.

This chain connects TRBV19 to TRBJ2-2; D is perhaps TRBD1 or TRBD2 (5 bases each). This CDR3 contains 14 residues. Trimming left V 7 bases short and J 7 bases short, with 16 bases between. The germline V gene encodes CDR1 LNHDA and CDR2 SQIVND (reference sequence). CDR3 in amino acids: CASKARGGSGELFF. CDR3 DNA sequence: TGTGCCAGTAAGGCTCGTGGGGGTAGCGGGGAGCTGTTTTTT.

The V gene is TRBV5-1, the J gene TRBJ2-5, with D possibly matching TRBD2 (6 bases). The CDR3 has 14 residues. V lost 4 bases, J lost 1 base, and 11 bases lay in between. In germline, CDR1 is SGHRS, CDR2 YFSETQ. The CDR3 here is CASSISSAQETQYF. CDR3 bases: TGCGCCAGCAGCATTTCTAGCGCCCAAGAGACCCAGTACTTC.

The chain carries TRBV5-8 and TRBJ1-2; TRBD1 matches at 7 bases. This CDR3 has 13 amino acids. From germline, CDR1 is SGHTS and CDR2 YDEGEE. Unmatched junction bases numbered 2, after V lost 1 base and J lost 5 bases. CDR3 DNA: TGTGCCAGCAGCTTGATACAGGGGTATGGCTACACCTTC. Residues: CASSLIQGYGYTF. Using reference TRBV5-8 and TRBJ1-2 for the parts outside the CDR3, the full variable domain is EAGVTQSPTHLIKTRGQQATLRCSPISGHTSVYWYQQALGLGLQFLLWYDEGEERNRGNFPPRFSGRQFPNYSSELNVNALELEDSALYLCASSLIQGYGYTFGSGTRLTVV.

This chain connects TRBV11-2 to TRBJ1-5; D may be TRBD1 (5 bases). The V gene's germline CDR1 is SGHAT and CDR2 FQNNGV. The CDR3 has 15 amino acids. Trimming cost V 1 base and J 3 bases, with 10 bases left between them. CDR3: CASSLGWGYNQPQHF. CDR3 nucleotide sequence: TGTGCCAGCAGCTTAGGGTGGGGGTACAATCAGCCCCAGCATTTT. The whole variable domain, remainder taken from reference TRBV11-2 and TRBJ1-5, is EAGVAQSPRYKIIEKRQSVAFWCNPISGHATLYWYQQILGQGPKLLIQFQNNGVVDDSQLPKDRFSAERLKGVDSTLKIQPAKLEDSAVYLCASSLGWGYNQPQHFGDGTRLSIL.

The chain uses TRBV21-1 and TRBJ1-1; the table's D call TRBD1 went unverified against the DNA. TRBV21-1 is labeled a pseudogene. The CDR3 runs to 13 residues. For the CDR3, the DNA is TGTGCCACCCCCAGGGGCGCTAACACTGAAGCTTTCTTT. Translation gives CATPRGANTEAFF.

The J gene is TRBJ1-1, the V gene TRBV10-3, with 7 bases fitting TRBD1. Germline V gene data show CDR1 as ENHRY and CDR2 as SYGVKD. Losses at the gene ends were 7 bases for V and 1 base for J; bases not matched to a gene: 3. The CDR3 is made up of 13 amino acids. CDR3 sequence reads: CAITGTANTEAFF. For the CDR3, the DNA is TGTGCCATCACCGGGACAGCGAACACTGAAGCTTTCTTT.

CDR3 coding DNA: TGTGCCAGCTCAGCTGACATCACTGGGGCTGAAGCTTTCTTT. It translates to CASSADITGAEAFF. This chain links TRBV18 with TRBJ1-1, with no clear D. V was clipped by 5 bases and J by 6 bases, with 16 bases between them. In germline, CDR1 is KGHSH, CDR2 LQKENI. The CDR3 is 14 amino acids.

The chain recombines TRBV6-1 with TRBJ2-2; the match to TRBD1 covers 7 bases. CDR1 is MNHNS and CDR2 is SASEGT in the germline V gene. The V gene end was trimmed by 6 bases and the J gene end by 3 bases; junction bases not matched to a gene: 4. This CDR3 region has 14 residues. CDR3 sequence reads: CASRFDRDTGELFF. The CDR3 region has the DNA TGTGCCAGCAGGTTCGACAGGGACACCGGGGAGCTGTTTTTT.